This TCR beta chain was found in a study of blood T cell repertoires in COVID-19 (dated by TCRdb to 2018 to 2020). Regarding the research as a whole: Collaborator samples came from the United States, Italy and Spain and covered acute and convalescent phases of COVID-19. The material from the prospective study consisted of cDNA or gDNA derived from T cells, B-cell-depleted T cells, or PBMCs. Deeply sampled blood TCRbeta repertoires from subjects exposed to, actively infected with, or recovered from COVID-19 were included in the dataset. The repertoires were made available in a free public database intended to serve as a resource for research on the immune response to SARS-CoV-2. The samples were drawn from the first 160 participants of the ongoing ImmuneRACE study and from more than 1,000 subjects provided by 6 global collaborators. Sample metadata almost always included a de-identified subject ID, COVID-19 status, age in years and sex. Where available, HLA class I and class II types were obtained from metadata supplied by the sample provider rather than from assay-based typing. Summary of the overall study and its limitations: The amount of clinical and demographic metadata varied by source and participant and was provided uncurated.

Collaborating institutions collected whole blood in K2EDTA tubes following their own protocols. For TCRbeta analysis, collaborators shipped samples as frozen whole blood, isolated PBMCs, or DNA extracted from either of those sample types. Comments on this clone: Its antigen is currently not known. The record has no base qualities; no much larger clone is one base away.

The CDR3 goes from the cysteine to the phenylalanine over 15 residues. This entry keeps only the CDR3 DNA: 45 bases, framed from base 1. V ends up 0 bases short and J 9 bases short, with an unmatched junction base count of 7. In the germline V gene, CDR1 corresponds to KGHSH and CDR2 to LQKENI. TCRbeta CDR3 regions were amplified from genomic DNA using the immunoSEQ Assay, a bias-controlled multiplex PCR. The paper's processing steps were these. Nucleated cell counts per sample were estimated from amplification of reference gene primers within the assay. Sequence reads were collapsed and filtered to measure the absolute abundance of every unique TCRbeta CDR3 rearrangement. For each sample, productive Simpson clonality was calculated by taking the square root of Simpson's diversity index across productive rearrangements. TCRdb limited this immuneACCESS table to in-frame rearrangements with V and J called. A share of clones is missing; checked studies link under half to unresolved V genes, and the rest is unexplained. The D gene and trimming were derived from the DNA, and the V and J assignments and clone size from that table. The sample table lists about 150,000 clones, more than 65% of them with a count of one. The top ten clones comprise 4.2% of the sample.

This TCR derives from a man aged 55 to 70 with acute or convalescent COVID-19. The sequenced material came from peripheral blood. The chain links TRBV18 with TRBJ2-1; 8 bases in between match TRBD1. The CDR3 region: CASSPPLFGTGEQFF. The sequence in DNA is TGTGCCAGCTCACCACCACTGTTTGGGACAGGTGAGCAGTTCTTC.